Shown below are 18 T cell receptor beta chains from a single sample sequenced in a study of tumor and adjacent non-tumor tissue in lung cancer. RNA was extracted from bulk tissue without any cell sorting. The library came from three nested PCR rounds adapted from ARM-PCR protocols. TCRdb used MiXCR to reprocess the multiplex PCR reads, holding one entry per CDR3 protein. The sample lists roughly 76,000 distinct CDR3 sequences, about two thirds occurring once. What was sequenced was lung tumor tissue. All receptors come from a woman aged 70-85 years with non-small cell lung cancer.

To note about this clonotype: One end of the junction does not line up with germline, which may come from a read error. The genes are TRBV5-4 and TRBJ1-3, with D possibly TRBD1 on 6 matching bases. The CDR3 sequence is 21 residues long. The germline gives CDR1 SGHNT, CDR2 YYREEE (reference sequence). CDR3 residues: CARSLGFGWTDKTGPGNTIYF. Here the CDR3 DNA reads TGTGCCAGGAGCTTGGGCTTCGGCTGGACAGACAAAACCGGACCTGGAAACACCATATATTTT. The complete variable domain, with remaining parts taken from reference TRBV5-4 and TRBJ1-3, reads ETGVTQSPTHLIKTRGQQVTLRCSSQSGHNTVSWYQQALGQGPQFIFQYYREEENGRGNFPPRFSGLQFPNYSSELNVNALELDDSALYLCARSLGFGWTDKTGPGNTIYFGEGSWLTVV.

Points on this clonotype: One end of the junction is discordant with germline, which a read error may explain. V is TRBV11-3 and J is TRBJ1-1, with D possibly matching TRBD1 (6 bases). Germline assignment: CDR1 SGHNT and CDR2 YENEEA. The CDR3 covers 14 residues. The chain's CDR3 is CVSSFGGTNTEAFF. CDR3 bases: TGTGTCAGCAGCTTCGGAGGGACAAACACTGAAGCATTCTTT.

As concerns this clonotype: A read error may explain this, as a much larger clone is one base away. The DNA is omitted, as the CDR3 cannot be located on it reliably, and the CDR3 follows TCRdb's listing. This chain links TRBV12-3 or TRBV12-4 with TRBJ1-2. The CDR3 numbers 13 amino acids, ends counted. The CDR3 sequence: CVSSLSQNYGCTF.

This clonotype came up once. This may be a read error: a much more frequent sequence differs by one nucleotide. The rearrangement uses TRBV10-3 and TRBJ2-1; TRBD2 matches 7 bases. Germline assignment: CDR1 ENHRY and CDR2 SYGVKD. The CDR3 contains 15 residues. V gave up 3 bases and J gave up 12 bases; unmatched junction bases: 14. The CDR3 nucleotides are TGTGCCATCAGTGAAGGAGGAGCGGGGAACAATAGGCAGTTCTTC. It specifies CAISEGGAGNNRQFF.

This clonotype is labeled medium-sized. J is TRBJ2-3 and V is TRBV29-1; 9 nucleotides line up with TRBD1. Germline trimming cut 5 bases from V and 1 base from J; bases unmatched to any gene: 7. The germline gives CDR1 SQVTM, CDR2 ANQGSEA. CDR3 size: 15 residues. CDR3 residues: CSVLSRDRGTDTQYF. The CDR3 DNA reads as TGCAGCGTTCTCTCCCGGGACAGGGGCACAGATACGCAGTATTTT.

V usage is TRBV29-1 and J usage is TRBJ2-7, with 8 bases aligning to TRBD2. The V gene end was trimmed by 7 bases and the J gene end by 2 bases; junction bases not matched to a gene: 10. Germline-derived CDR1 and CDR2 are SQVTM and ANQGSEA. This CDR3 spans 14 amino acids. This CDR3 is CSAENREGPYEQYF. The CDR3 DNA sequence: TGCAGCGCCGAGAACCGGGAGGGACCCTACGAGCAGTACTTC.

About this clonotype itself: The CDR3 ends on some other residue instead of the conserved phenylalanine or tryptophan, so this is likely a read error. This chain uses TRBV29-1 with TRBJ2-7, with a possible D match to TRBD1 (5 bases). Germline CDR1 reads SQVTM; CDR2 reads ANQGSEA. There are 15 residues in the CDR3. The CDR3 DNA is TGCGGCGTGGTCCTAGGGGAATCCCTATCCTACGAGCAGTACTCC. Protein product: CGVVLGESLSYEQYS.

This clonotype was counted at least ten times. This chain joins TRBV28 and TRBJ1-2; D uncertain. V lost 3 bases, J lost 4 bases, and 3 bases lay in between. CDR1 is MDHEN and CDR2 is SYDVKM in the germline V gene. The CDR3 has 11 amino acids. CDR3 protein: CASSFPYGYTF. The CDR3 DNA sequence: TGTGCCAGCAGTTTCCCCTATGGCTACACCTTC.

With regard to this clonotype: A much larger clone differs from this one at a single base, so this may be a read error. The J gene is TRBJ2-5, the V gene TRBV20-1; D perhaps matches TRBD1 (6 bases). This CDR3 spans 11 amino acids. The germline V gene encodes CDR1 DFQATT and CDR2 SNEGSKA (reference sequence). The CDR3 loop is CIARQGKTQYF. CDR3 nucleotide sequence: TGCATTGCTCGCCAGGGGAAGACCCAGTACTTC.

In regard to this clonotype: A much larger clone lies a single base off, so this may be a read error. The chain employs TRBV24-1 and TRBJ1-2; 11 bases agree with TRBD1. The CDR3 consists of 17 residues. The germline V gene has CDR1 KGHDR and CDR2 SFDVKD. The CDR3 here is CASSDPGTGGSRHGYTF. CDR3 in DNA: TGTGCCAGCAGTGACCCCGGGACAGGGGGTTCTCGACATGGCTACACCTTC.

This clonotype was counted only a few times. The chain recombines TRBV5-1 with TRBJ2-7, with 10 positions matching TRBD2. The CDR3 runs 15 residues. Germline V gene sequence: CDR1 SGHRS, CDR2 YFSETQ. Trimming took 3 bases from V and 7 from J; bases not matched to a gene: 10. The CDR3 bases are TGCGCCAGCAGCTCCTCAGCGGGAGGGCCCGAAGAGCAGTACTTC. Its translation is CASSSSAGGPEEQYF.

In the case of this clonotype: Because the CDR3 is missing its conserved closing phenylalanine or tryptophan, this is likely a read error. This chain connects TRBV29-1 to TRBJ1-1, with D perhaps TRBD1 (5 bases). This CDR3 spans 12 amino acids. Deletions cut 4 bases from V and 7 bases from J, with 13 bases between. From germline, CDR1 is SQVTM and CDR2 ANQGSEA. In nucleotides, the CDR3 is TGCAGCGTTGGTCCTAATGGGGGTGAAGCTTTCCTT. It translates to CSVGPNGGEAFL.

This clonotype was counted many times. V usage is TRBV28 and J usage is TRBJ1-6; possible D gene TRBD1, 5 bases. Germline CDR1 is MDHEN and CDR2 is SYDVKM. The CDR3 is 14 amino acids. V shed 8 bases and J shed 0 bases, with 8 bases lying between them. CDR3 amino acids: CASAGSSYNSPLHF. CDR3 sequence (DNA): TGTGCCAGCGCAGGGAGCTCCTATAATTCACCCCTCCACTTT.

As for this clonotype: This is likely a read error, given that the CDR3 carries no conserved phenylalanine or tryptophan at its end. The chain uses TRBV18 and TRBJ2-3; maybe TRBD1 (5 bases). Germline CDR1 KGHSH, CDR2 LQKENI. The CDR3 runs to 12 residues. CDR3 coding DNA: TGTGCCAGCTCACTGGACACAGATATGCAGTATTCT. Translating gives CASSLDTDMQYS.

The CDR3 DNA follows: TGCGCCAGCAGCTCCGGAATCATTCAAGAGACCCAGTACTTC. Protein: CASSSGIIQETQYF. This chain joins TRBV5-1 and TRBJ2-5; D is uncertain. CDR3 size: 14 residues. The germline V and J ends were trimmed by 3 bases and 2 bases, with 11 bases remaining between them. The germline CDR1 and CDR2 sequences are SGHRS and YFSETQ.

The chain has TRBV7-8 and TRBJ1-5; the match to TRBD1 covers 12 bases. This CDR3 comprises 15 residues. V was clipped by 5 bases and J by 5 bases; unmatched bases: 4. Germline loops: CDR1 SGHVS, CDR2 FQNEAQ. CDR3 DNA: TGTGCCAGCAGCATTTGGGACAGGGGGCATCAGCCCCAGCATTTT. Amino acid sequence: CASSIWDRGHQPQHF.

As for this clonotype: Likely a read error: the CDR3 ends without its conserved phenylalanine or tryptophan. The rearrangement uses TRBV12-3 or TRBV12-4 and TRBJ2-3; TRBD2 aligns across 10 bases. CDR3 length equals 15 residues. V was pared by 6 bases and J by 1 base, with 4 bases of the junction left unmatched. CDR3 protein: CASSCGLAGTDTQYL. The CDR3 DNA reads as TGTGCCAGCAGCTGCGGACTAGCGGGCACAGATACGCAGTATTTA.

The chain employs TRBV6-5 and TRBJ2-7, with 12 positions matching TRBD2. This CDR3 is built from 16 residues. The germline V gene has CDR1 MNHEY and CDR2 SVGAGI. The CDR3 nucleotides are TGTGCGAGCTCCGTTCAGGCCACGGAGACTAGCGGGAGATCGTACTTC. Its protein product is CASSVQATETSGRSYF.